These 2 T cell receptor beta chains came from one sample sequenced in a study of identical twins. MiXCR, applied by TCRdb to the 5' RACE reads, yields one record per CDR3 protein. The top ten hold about 2.7% of the sample, which has approximately 500,000 distinct CDR3 sequences, 20% to 25% seen once. These same data were also listed under a study on T cells expressing NK-cell markers.

The sequenced sample consisted of CD4+ T cells sorted from blood. The receptors were gathered from a woman aged 18-29 years in good health.

This rearrangement joins TRBV9 to TRBJ2-1; TRBD2 matches at 13 bases. V dropped 0 bases and J dropped 3; count of bases not matched to a gene: 0. The length of the CDR3 is 16 residues. Looked up from germline, CDR1 is SGDLS and CDR2 is YYNGEE. The chain's CDR3 is CASSVGTSGSYNEQFF. The CDR3 region has the DNA TGTGCCAGCAGCGTAGGGACTAGCGGGAGCTACAATGAGCAGTTCTTC.

The CDR3 DNA is TGTGCCAGCAGCCGTATCGGAACGGCGGGGGCCTACGAGCAGTACTTC. Amino acids: CASSRIGTAGAYEQYF. The chain carries TRBV11-2 and TRBJ2-7; 7 positions match TRBD2. CDR1 SGHAT and CDR2 FQNNGV come from the germline V gene. V shed 5 bases and J 2 bases; nucleotides not matched to a gene: 12. The CDR3 is 16 residues long.